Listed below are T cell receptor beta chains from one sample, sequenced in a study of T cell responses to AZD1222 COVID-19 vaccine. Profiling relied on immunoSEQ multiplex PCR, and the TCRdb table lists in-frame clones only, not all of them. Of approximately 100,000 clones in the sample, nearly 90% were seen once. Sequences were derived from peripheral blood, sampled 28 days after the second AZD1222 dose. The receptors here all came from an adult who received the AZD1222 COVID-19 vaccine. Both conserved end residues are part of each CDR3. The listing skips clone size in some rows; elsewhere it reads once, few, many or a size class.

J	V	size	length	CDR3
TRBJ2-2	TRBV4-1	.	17	CASSRTGLAGGPGELFF
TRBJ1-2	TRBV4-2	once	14	CASSQDKGTYGYTF
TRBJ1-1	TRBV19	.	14	CASRRQGESTEAFF
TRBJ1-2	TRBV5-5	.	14	CASSIGTGAYGYTF
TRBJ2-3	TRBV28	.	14	CASSFGEITDTQYF
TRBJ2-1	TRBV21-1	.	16	CASSKDSSGSYNEQFF
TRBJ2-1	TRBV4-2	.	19	CASSQEVLVSDSSYNEQFF
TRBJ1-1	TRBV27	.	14	CASSPRQGGTEAFF
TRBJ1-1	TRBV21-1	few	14	CASSTKDRNTEAFF
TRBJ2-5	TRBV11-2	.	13	CASSLSVQETQYF
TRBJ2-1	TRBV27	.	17	CASSLTWGRDTYNEQFF
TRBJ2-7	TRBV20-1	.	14	CSASPSPGAYEQYF
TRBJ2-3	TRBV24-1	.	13	CATSETSTDTQYF
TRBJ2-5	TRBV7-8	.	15	CASSGDSLIQETQYF
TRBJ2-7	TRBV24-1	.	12	CATSRTGDEQYF
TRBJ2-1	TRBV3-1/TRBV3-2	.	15	CASSLGQSSYNEQFF
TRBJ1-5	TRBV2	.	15	CASSEYRGSNQPQHF
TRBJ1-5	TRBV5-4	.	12	CASSLPNQPQHF
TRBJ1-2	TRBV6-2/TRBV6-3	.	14	CASSFNRVEYGYTF
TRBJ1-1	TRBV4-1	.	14	CASSHATGESMAFF
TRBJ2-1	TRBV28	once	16	CASSTPTSGRRNEQFF
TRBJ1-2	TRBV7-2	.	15	CASSGGGQGRYGYTF
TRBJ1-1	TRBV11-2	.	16	CASSLVTKGGPIEAFF
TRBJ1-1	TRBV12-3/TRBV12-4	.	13	CASRLTGYTEAFF
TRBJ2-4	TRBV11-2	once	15	CASTTPIGTSDIQYF
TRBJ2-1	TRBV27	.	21	CASSSFNRGLAGGRKNNEQFF
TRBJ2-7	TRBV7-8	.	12	CASSLATYEQYF
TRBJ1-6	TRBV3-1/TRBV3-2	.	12	CASSQGNSPLHF
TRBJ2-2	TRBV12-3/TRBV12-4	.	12	CATPGHTGELFF
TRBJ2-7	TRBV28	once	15	CASRKLGQGYYEQYF
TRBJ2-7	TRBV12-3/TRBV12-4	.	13	CASSLLTAYEQYF
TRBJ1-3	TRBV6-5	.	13	CASQGLSGNTIYF
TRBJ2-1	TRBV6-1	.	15	CASSEAAGGPNEQFF
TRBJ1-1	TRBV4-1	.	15	CASSRGGSMNTEAFF
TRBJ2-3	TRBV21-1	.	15	CASSATGQGADTQYF
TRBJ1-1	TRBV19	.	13	CASSSGGITEAFF
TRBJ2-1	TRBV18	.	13	CASSPTTGDEQFF
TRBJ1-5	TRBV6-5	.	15	CASSPGQFSNQPQHF
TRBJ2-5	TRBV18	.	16	CASSPGGREGRETQYF
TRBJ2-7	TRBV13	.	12	CASSSYNSEQYF
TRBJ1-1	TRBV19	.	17	CASSSIDGAGRDTEAFF
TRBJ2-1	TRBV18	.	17	CASSPLPAMSSYNEQFF
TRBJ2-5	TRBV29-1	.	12	CSILAGAKTQYF
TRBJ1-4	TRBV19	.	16	CASSGSTRALGEKLFF
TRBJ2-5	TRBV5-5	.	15	CASSGPVGSQETQYF
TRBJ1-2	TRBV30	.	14	CAWGGKGHNYGYTF
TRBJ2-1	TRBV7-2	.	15	CASSPRDGYYNEQFF
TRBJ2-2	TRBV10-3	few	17	CAISKQGLAGGTGELFF
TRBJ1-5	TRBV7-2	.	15	CASSNRGGEGQPQHF
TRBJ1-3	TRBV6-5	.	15	CASSYSTQTPATIYF